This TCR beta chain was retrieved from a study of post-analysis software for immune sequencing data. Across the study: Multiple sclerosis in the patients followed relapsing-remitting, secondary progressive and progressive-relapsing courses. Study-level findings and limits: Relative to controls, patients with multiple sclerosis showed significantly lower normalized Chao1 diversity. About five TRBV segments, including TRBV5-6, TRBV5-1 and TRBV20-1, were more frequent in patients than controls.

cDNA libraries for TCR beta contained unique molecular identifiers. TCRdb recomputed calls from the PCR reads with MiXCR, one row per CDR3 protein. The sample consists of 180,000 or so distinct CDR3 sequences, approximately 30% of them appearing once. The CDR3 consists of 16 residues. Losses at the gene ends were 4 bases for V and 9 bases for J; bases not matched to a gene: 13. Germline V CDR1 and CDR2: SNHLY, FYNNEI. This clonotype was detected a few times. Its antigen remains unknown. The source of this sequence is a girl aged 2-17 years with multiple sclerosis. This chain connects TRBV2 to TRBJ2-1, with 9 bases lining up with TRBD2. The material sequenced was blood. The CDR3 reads CASSGAGKAGGGEQFF. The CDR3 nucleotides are TGTGCCAGCAGTGGGGCGGGGAAAGCGGGGGGCGGTGAGCAGTTCTTC. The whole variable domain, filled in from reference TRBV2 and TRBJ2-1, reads EPEVTQTPSHQVTQMGQEVILRCVPISNHLYFYWYRQILGQKVEFLVSFYNNEISEKSEIFDDQFSVERPDGSNFTLKIRSTKLEDSAMYFCASSGAGKAGGGEQFFGPGTRLTVL.